Each of the 11 T cell receptor beta chains below was sequenced from the same sample in a study of cytomegalovirus exposure and HLA in healthy donors. The PCR had 60 Vbeta and 13 Jbeta primers. The method was immunoSEQ multiplex PCR; TCRdb's version includes in-frame clones alone and lacks a portion of them. The repertoire shows more than 65,000 clones; the top ten hold about 2.9%. Sequenced material: PBMCs. These receptors were obtained from a man between 40 and 49 years old in good health and CMV-seronegative.

The J gene is TRBJ2-3, the V gene TRBV7-8; D remains unclear. Germline CDR1 and CDR2: SGHVS and FQNEAQ. The CDR3 runs 14 residues. Trimming took off 1 base at V and 6 bases at J, with 11 bases between the two ends. CDR3 in DNA: TGTGCCAGCAGCTTAGGTCCCCCCCCGGATACGCAGTATTTT. This sequence encodes CASSLGPPPDTQYF. The complete variable domain, with remaining parts taken from reference TRBV7-8 and TRBJ2-3, reads GAGVSQSPRYKVAKRGQDVALRCDPISGHVSLFWYQQALGQGPEFLTYFQNEAQLDKSGLPSDRFFAERPEGSVSTLKIQRTQQEDSAVYLCASSLGPPPDTQYFGPGTRLTVL.

The chain is built from TRBV5-1 and TRBJ1-4, with D possibly being TRBD1 (6 bases). Germline V gene sequence: CDR1 SGHRS, CDR2 YFSETQ. This CDR3 has 15 residues. V gave up 0 bases and J gave up 3 bases, with 9 bases separating them. The CDR3 here is CASSLEQGSNEKLFF. The CDR3 nucleotides read TGCGCCAGCAGCTTGGAACAGGGATCTAATGAAAAACTGTTTTTT.

V and J are TRBV27 and TRBJ2-7, with a weak D call TRBD2 (7 bases). Germline V gene data show CDR1 as MNHEY and CDR2 as SMNVEV (reference sequence). Deletions cut 2 bases from V and 5 bases from J, with 13 bases between. The CDR3 has 14 amino acids. CDR3 sequence: CASSLRGARNEQYF. The CDR3 nucleotides read TGTGCCAGCAGTTTACGGGGGGCGAGGAACGAGCAGTACTTC.

V gene TRBV20-1 combines with J gene TRBJ2-3; no definite D call. V lost 5 bases to trimming and J lost 2 bases, with 5 bases between them. The germline V gene encodes CDR1 DFQATT and CDR2 SNEGSKA (reference sequence). CDR3 length: 11 amino acids. The chain's CDR3 is CSALYTDTQYF. The CDR3 coding sequence is TGCAGTGCTCTCTACACAGATACGCAGTATTTT.

This chain joins TRBV18 and TRBJ2-7; 8 bases match TRBD1. The CDR3 extends over 15 amino acids. Germline lookup yields CDR1 KGHSH and CDR2 LQKENI. Trimming at V came to 3 bases and at J to 3 bases, leaving 7 bases not matched to a gene. CDR3 in amino acids: CASSPDREQSYEQYF. In DNA, the CDR3 is TGTGCCAGCTCACCGGACAGGGAGCAGAGCTACGAGCAGTACTTC.

The DNA of the CDR3 is TGTGCCAGCAGTCGGACAGGGAGCGATCAGCCCCAGCATTTT. Translation: CASSRTGSDQPQHF. The chain uses TRBV6-6 and TRBJ1-5; 8 positions agree with TRBD1. The junction had 5 bases not matched to a gene; V was cut back by 5 bases and J by 5 bases. The CDR3 is made up of 14 amino acids. CDR1 MNHNY and CDR2 SVGAGI come from the germline V gene (reference sequence).

V usage is TRBV10-1 and J usage is TRBJ1-5; TRBD1 agrees at 7 bases. Germline-derived CDR1 and CDR2 are WNHNN and SYGVQD (reference sequence). The CDR3 extends over 14 amino acids. V shed 8 bases and J 4 bases; nucleotides not matched to a gene: 8. The CDR3, as DNA: TGCGCCAGCGAGGCGGGACAGCAAAATCAGCCCCAGCATTTT. Translation: CASEAGQQNQPQHF.

This chain joins TRBV30 and TRBJ1-1; D is unclear. The germline V gene encodes CDR1 GTSNPN and CDR2 SVGIG (reference sequence). CDR3 length: 11 residues. Trimming shortened V by 3 bases and J by 1 base, and 3 bases separated the two germline ends. The CDR3 sequence is CAWSKNTEAFF. For the CDR3, the DNA is TGTGCCTGGAGCAAGAACACTGAAGCTTTCTTT.

CDR3 residues: CASSVQGLSNEKLFF. CDR3 nucleotide sequence: TGCGCCAGCAGCGTCCAGGGGTTGTCGAATGAAAAACTGTTTTTT. V usage is TRBV5-1 and J usage is TRBJ1-4, with D perhaps TRBD1 (6 bases). The CDR3 has 15 residues. Trimming took off 4 bases at V and 5 bases at J, with 15 bases between the two ends. From germline, CDR1 is SGHRS and CDR2 YFSETQ.

Concerning this clone: The limits of the CDR3 on the DNA are not certain, so only TCRdb's listed CDR3 is given. The J gene is TRBJ2-2, the V gene TRBV11-3; TRBD1, as called in the table, went unchecked against the DNA. Germline-derived CDR1 and CDR2 are SGHNT and YENEEA. Counting both end residues, the CDR3 totals 15 amino acids. The CDR3: CASSLGGRRAGELFF.

The chain links TRBV6-5 to TRBJ1-1, with D maybe TRBD1 (5 bases). Trimming took 0 bases from V and 4 from J, leaving 15 bases between them. The V gene's germline CDR1 is MNHEY and CDR2 SVGAGI. The CDR3 totals 16 residues. CDR3 DNA sequence: TGTGCCAGCAGTTACTCGGGGGGTGGGGGGACCACTGAAGCTTTCTTT. It encodes CASSYSGGGGTTEAFF.